Below, 19 T cell receptor beta chains from the same sample are listed, as sequenced in a study of blood T cell repertoires in COVID-19. Some clones are missing from TCRdb's copy, which holds only in-frame ones; the method was immunoSEQ multiplex PCR. The table includes 150,000 to 200,000 clones, roughly four fifths detected once. Specimen: peripheral blood. These receptors were taken from a woman aged 40 to 50 with acute or convalescent COVID-19.

The rearrangement links TRBV5-8 to TRBJ2-7; the D is unclear. The V end was cut by 7 bases, the J end by 0 bases, with 17 bases between. Per the germline V gene, CDR1 is SGHTS and CDR2 is YDEGEE. The CDR3 totals 15 residues. The CDR3 region has the DNA TGTGCCAGCGGCCATATCCCCGGAGCCTCCTACGAGCAGTACTTC. Translation: CASGHIPGASYEQYF.

This chain uses TRBV19 with TRBJ2-5; tentatively, D is TRBD1 (5 bases). Germline V gene data show CDR1 as LNHDA and CDR2 as SQIVND (reference sequence). CDR3 length: 14 amino acids. The V end was cut by 3 bases, the J end by 5 bases, with 13 bases between. CDR3 amino acids: CASSIQGNGETQYF. In DNA form, the CDR3 reads TGTGCCAGTAGTATCCAGGGTAACGGGGAGACCCAGTACTTC. Full variable domain (outside the CDR3, taken from reference TRBV19 and TRBJ2-5): DGGITQSPKYLFRKEGQNVTLSCEQNLNHDAMYWYRQDPGQGLRLIYYSQIVNDFQKGDIAEGYSVSREKKESFPLTVTSAQKNPTAFYLCASSIQGNGETQYFGPGTRLLVL.

The chain links TRBV19 to TRBJ1-1; possibly TRBD1 for D (5 bases). The CDR3 length is 13 residues. Germline loops: CDR1 LNHDA, CDR2 SQIVND (reference sequence). Trimming pared 0 bases from V and 9 bases from J, leaving 11 bases between. CDR3 in DNA: TGTGCCAGTAGTATAGATGGGGGAGGAAAAGCTTTCTTT. Translation gives CASSIDGGGKAFF.

This CDR3 is CASKPVRRITDTQYF. CDR3 DNA: TGTGCCAGCAAACCGGTTCGCCGAATCACAGATACGCAGTATTTT. V gene TRBV28 combines with J gene TRBJ2-3; D unclear. The CDR3 is made up of 15 amino acids. V was trimmed by 7 bases and J by 2 bases, leaving 16 bases between them. The germline V gene encodes CDR1 MDHEN and CDR2 SYDVKM.

The V and J genes are TRBV19 and TRBJ2-1; 8 bases are a match to TRBD2. V shed 3 bases and J 3 bases; nucleotides not matched to a gene: 7. Per germline, CDR1 LNHDA and CDR2 SQIVND (reference sequence). The CDR3 extends over 16 amino acids. The CDR3 DNA sequence: TGTGCCAGTAGTATTGCAACGGGGGGGTTCTACAATGAGCAGTTCTTC. It yields the protein CASSIATGGFYNEQFF.

This clone was observed a few times. The V and J genes are TRBV7-2 and TRBJ1-1; TRBD1 aligns across 7 bases. CDR1 and CDR2 from the germline V gene are SGHTA and FQGNSA. Trimming removed 5 bases from V and 4 bases from J; junction bases left unmatched: 7. The CDR3 totals 14 residues. The CDR3 DNA follows: TGTGCCAGCAGCACACAGGGGTCAGGCACTGAAGCTTTCTTT. As protein: CASSTQGSGTEAFF.

This chain joins TRBV6-5 and TRBJ1-2; D might be TRBD1 (5 bases). Trimming took off 0 bases at V and 4 bases at J, with 15 bases between the two ends. Germline lookup yields CDR1 MNHEY and CDR2 SVGAGI. This CDR3 contains 16 residues. The CDR3 DNA sequence: TGTGCCAGCAGTTACTCGAAATGGGGGGAGAGCTATGGCTACACCTTC. The encoded protein is CASSYSKWGESYGYTF.

The V call is TRBV3-1 (or the pseudogene TRBV3-2), the J call TRBJ2-1; no firm D call. Trimming removed 1 base from V and 1 base from J, with 5 bases in between. The V gene's germline CDR1 is LGHDT and CDR2 YNNKEL (reference sequence). The CDR3 contains 14 residues. The CDR3 DNA sequence: TGTGCCAGCAGCCAAGCTGTATCCTACAATGAGCAGTTCTTC. Translation gives CASSQAVSYNEQFF.

The chain recombines TRBV18 with TRBJ2-7, with a weak D call TRBD2 (6 bases). Germline assignment: CDR1 KGHSH and CDR2 LQKENI. V shed 6 bases and J shed 3 bases, with 12 bases lying between them. CDR3 length: 13 amino acids. The CDR3 reads CASSISEGYEQYF. The CDR3 bases are TGTGCCAGCTCCATTTCGGAGGGCTACGAGCAGTACTTC.

The chain recombines TRBV11-2 with TRBJ2-7, with D tentatively TRBD1 (6 bases). The germline V gene encodes CDR1 SGHAT and CDR2 FQNNGV. The ends were cut back, 2 bases at V and 3 bases at J, with 17 bases in the middle. This CDR3 comprises 16 residues. CDR3 in amino acids: CASSLRAQGNGYEQYF. DNA of the CDR3: TGTGCCAGCAGCTTAAGGGCACAGGGTAATGGCTACGAGCAGTACTTC.

V usage is TRBV5-1 and J usage is TRBJ1-6; D is possibly TRBD1 (5 bases). This CDR3 has 17 residues. Trimming removed 4 bases at V and 0 bases at J, with 14 bases between. Germline values: CDR1 SGHRS, CDR2 YFSETQ. The CDR3 DNA follows: TGCGCCAGCAGCCCACGGGACTCCAGCTCCTATAATTCACCCCTCCACTTT. Encoded protein: CASSPRDSSSYNSPLHF.

The rearrangement links TRBV19 to TRBJ1-1; 7 positions agree with TRBD1. Per germline, CDR1 LNHDA and CDR2 SQIVND (reference sequence). The CDR3 is 14 residues long. V was pared by 6 bases and J by 4 bases, with 8 bases of the junction left unmatched. The CDR3 loop is CASSLGQGGTEAFF. In nucleotides, the CDR3 is TGTGCCAGTAGCTTGGGCCAGGGGGGCACTGAAGCTTTCTTT.

This chain uses TRBV11-2 with TRBJ2-5; TRBD2 agrees at 8 bases. The germline V gene encodes CDR1 SGHAT and CDR2 FQNNGV. Losses at the gene ends were 7 bases for V and 7 bases for J; bases not matched to a gene: 8. This CDR3 has 13 amino acids. The CDR3 is CASKKSGSGTQYF. Here the CDR3 DNA reads TGTGCCAGCAAAAAAAGCGGGAGCGGGACCCAGTACTTC.

This CDR3 reads CASSQDQLTGVGETQYF. DNA of the CDR3: TGTGCCAGCAGCCAAGATCAGTTGACAGGGGTCGGGGAGACCCAGTACTTC. This chain uses TRBV3-1 (or the pseudogene TRBV3-2) with TRBJ2-5, with 8 bases identical to TRBD1. CDR3 length equals 17 residues. Germline loops: CDR1 LGHDT, CDR2 YNNKEL (reference sequence). V lost 0 bases, J lost 5 bases, and 11 bases stayed unmatched.

V usage is TRBV7-2 and J usage is TRBJ2-1, with a possible D match to TRBD1 (5 bases). Trimming shortened V by 1 base and J by 2 bases, and 9 bases separated the two germline ends. Germline CDR1 SGHTA, CDR2 FQGNSA. The CDR3 is 15 amino acids. CDR3 DNA: TGTGCCAGCAGCTTAGATCCAGGGCCCTACAATGAGCAGTTCTTC. Translated: CASSLDPGPYNEQFF.

The rearrangement links TRBV6-6 to TRBJ1-5, with D perhaps matching TRBD1 (6 bases). Per germline, CDR1 MNHNY and CDR2 SVGAGI (reference sequence). With 6 bases removed from V and 7 bases from J, the gap between germline ends came to 16 bases. The CDR3 length is 14 residues. DNA of the CDR3: TGTGCCAGCAGACAGGGTCCGAATGAGCAGCCCCAGCATTTT. Protein: CASRQGPNEQPQHF.

Of note for this clone: Other DNA sequences in the sample encode the same CDR3. This chain connects TRBV12-3 or TRBV12-4 to TRBJ1-5; 7 bases are shared with TRBD1. V shed 6 bases, J shed 4 bases, and the junction held 3 bases outside the gene matches. The CDR3 totals 13 residues. The CDR3 loop is CASRRTGNQPQHF. The CDR3 region has the DNA TGTGCCAGCAGACGGACAGGAAATCAGCCCCAGCATTTT.

The chain carries TRBV7-9 and TRBJ1-5, with 10 bases fitting TRBD1. Losses at the gene ends were 1 base for V and 2 bases for J; bases not matched to a gene: 2. The CDR3 sequence is 16 residues long. The germline V gene encodes CDR1 SEHNR and CDR2 FQNEAQ (reference sequence). The DNA of the CDR3 is TGTGCCAGCAGCTTAGGAGGGACAGGGGGCAATCAGCCCCAGCATTTT. Amino acids: CASSLGGTGGNQPQHF.

The count of this clone is one. V and J are TRBV15 and TRBJ1-6; no clear D. V lost 8 bases and J lost 1, with 12 bases in between. The CDR3 spans 15 residues. CDR1 is LNHNV and CDR2 is YYDKDF in the germline V gene (reference sequence). The CDR3 region is CATQDIGSYNSPLHF. The CDR3 DNA follows: TGTGCCACCCAGGATATTGGGTCCTATAATTCACCCCTCCACTTT.